Presented here are 20 T cell receptor beta chains from one specimen sequenced in a study of CXCR3-negative and CXCR3-positive naive CD8 T cells. In preparing the TRB cDNA libraries, 5' RACE with UMI labels was used. TCRdb reprocessed the 5' RACE reads and reports one entry per CDR3 protein, with no DNA. This sample contains 50,000 to 75,000 distinct CDR3 sequences. The sample taken for sequencing was naive CXCR3- CD8+ T cells from blood. Subset denoted: CD45RO-CCR7+CD27+CD95- naive CD8+ T cells lacking CXCR3 (TNR3-). The origin of the receptors is a human donor in good health. Some clones in this sample may be carry-over from other donors' samples.

This clonotype shows up as medium-sized by frequency. The rearrangement uses TRBV7-6 and TRBJ1-1. The CDR3 consists of 16 residues. Germline V gene lookup returns CDR1 SGHVS and CDR2 FNYEAQ. CDR3 sequence reads: CASSSGRPRVNTEAFF.

The chain joins TRBV29-1 to TRBJ2-1; the D call from TCRdb, TRBD2, cannot be confirmed without DNA. This CDR3 spans 16 amino acids. Germline CDR1 and CDR2: SQVTM and ANQGSEA. The CDR3 here is CSVGLAGGRSYNEQFF.

This chain links TRBV6-1 with TRBJ2-1. The CDR3 covers 11 residues. The germline CDR1 and CDR2 sequences are MNHNS and SASEGT. The CDR3 here is CASKLVVEQFF.

This chain links TRBV7-9 with TRBJ2-7; absent DNA, TCRdb's TRBD1 call cannot be checked. CDR1 and CDR2 from the germline V gene are SEHNR and FQNEAQ (reference sequence). CDR3 length equals 14 residues. CDR3 in amino acids: CASSLSGDPYEQYF.

The rearrangement links TRBV19 to TRBJ1-2; TCRdb outputs TRBD1, but without DNA this stays unchecked. From germline, CDR1 is LNHDA and CDR2 SQIVND (reference sequence). The CDR3 covers 12 residues. The CDR3 reads CASRDTRYGYTF. The full variable domain, in which reference TRBV19 and TRBJ1-2 provide the parts outside the CDR3, is DGGITQSPKYLFRKEGQNVTLSCEQNLNHDAMYWYRQDPGQGLRLIYYSQIVNDFQKGDIAEGYSVSREKKESFPLTVTSAQKNPTAFYLCASRDTRYGYTFGSGTRLTVV.

The V and J genes are TRBV6-2 or TRBV6-3 and TRBJ2-6; lacking DNA, the TRBD2 call made by TCRdb goes unchecked. The CDR3 extends over 17 amino acids. The germline V gene encodes CDR1 MNHEY and CDR2 SVGEGT. CDR3: CASTTVEGGPGANVLTF.

The rearrangement joins TRBV20-1 to TRBJ1-2; TCRdb gives TRBD1 as the D gene, but with no DNA this cannot be confirmed. The CDR3 consists of 14 residues. In germline, CDR1 is DFQATT, CDR2 SNEGSKA (reference sequence). The CDR3 sequence: CSAQDDRQGYGYTF.

The CDR3 sequence: CAWVYGGDYLNTEAFF. This rearrangement joins TRBV30 to TRBJ1-1; TCRdb's D call of TRBD1 is untestable without DNA. The CDR3 sequence is 16 residues long. In germline, CDR1 is GTSNPN, CDR2 SVGIG (reference sequence).

The V call is TRBV20-1, the J call TRBJ2-6. Germline V CDR1 and CDR2: DFQATT, SNEGSKA (reference sequence). This CDR3 contains 16 residues. The CDR3 spells CSASPPPESGANVLTF.

The V and J genes are TRBV30 and TRBJ2-3. The CDR3 loop spans 13 amino acids. Germline CDR1 reads GTSNPN; CDR2 reads SVGIG (reference sequence). CDR3: CAWSILGTDTQYF.

The chain couples TRBV12-3 or TRBV12-4 to TRBJ1-1; checking the TCRdb D call of TRBD1 is not possible without DNA. CDR3 length: 13 amino acids. CDR3 sequence reads: CASSLWGLTEAFF.

This chain uses TRBV28 with TRBJ1-1; with no DNA, the TCRdb D assignment of TRBD1 cannot be verified. Germline V lookup: CDR1 MDHEN, CDR2 SYDVKM. The length of the CDR3 is 15 residues. The CDR3 sequence: CASSFHPGMNTEAFF.

The CDR3: CASSLKGGTEAFF. The V gene is TRBV7-2, the J gene TRBJ1-1. Germline CDR1 reads SGHTA; CDR2 reads FQGNSA. The CDR3 has 13 residues.

The J gene is TRBJ2-5, the V gene TRBV6-6; TCRdb reports TRBD1, a call that lacks DNA to check it against. Germline V gene sequence: CDR1 MNHNY, CDR2 SVGAGI (reference sequence). The CDR3 sequence is 15 residues long. CDR3 sequence reads: CASSNPGTGQETQYF.

The CDR3 sequence is CSVEDLESGNTIYF. The rearrangement joins TRBV29-1 to TRBJ1-3. Germline V gives CDR1 SQVTM, CDR2 ANQGSEA. The CDR3 extends over 14 amino acids.

This chain connects TRBV4-3 to TRBJ1-6. The CDR3 runs to 17 residues. Germline values: CDR1 LGHNA, CDR2 YSLEER. CDR3 residues: CASSQDGYDSPGSPLHF.

The chain combines TRBV6-2 or TRBV6-3 with TRBJ1-5. The germline CDR1 and CDR2 sequences are MNHEY and SVGEGT. The CDR3 contains 13 residues. The CDR3 region is CASSSESNQPQHF.

The J gene is TRBJ2-7, the V gene TRBV6-2 or TRBV6-3; TCRdb's assignment of TRBD1 cannot be checked, as there is no DNA. Germline V lookup: CDR1 MNHEY, CDR2 SVGEGT. The CDR3 length is 13 residues. CDR3 region: CASNPGSYYEQYF.

The chain is built from TRBV6-1 and TRBJ2-1; TCRdb lists TRBD2, though no DNA is available to test this call. The length of the CDR3 is 19 residues. Germline V gives CDR1 MNHNS, CDR2 SASEGT. The CDR3 sequence is CASRPYLSAIAPLYNEQFF.

This chain connects TRBV4-2 to TRBJ2-7; checking the TCRdb D call of TRBD2 is not possible without DNA. This CDR3 is 16 amino acids long. Germline V lookup: CDR1 LGHNA, CDR2 YNFKEQ. This CDR3 is CASSQDPSGGAYEQYF.